This TCR beta chain was sequenced during a study of regulatory T cells in long-lasting Graves disease (dated by TCRdb to the early 2020s). Concerning the study at large: Newly diagnosed Graves' disease patients had taken antithyroid drugs for less than 3 months. Peripheral blood TCR sequencing and RNA sequencing compared persistent Graves' disease patients with newly diagnosed Graves' disease patients. The study took place in China and was registered as a clinical trial. TCR sequencing covered some 13 persistent and about 20 newly diagnosed Graves' disease patients, around 35 samples in total.

The time point label for this specimen denotes: newly diagnosed GD, antithyroid drugs for less than 3 months. For both TCR sequencing and RNA sequencing, RNA was extracted from PBMCs in TRIzol. The diagnosis of Graves' disease followed American Thyroid Association guidelines. Patients were recruited from an endocrinology department in Xi'an, China. Each patient gave approximately 8.8 milliliters of peripheral blood, collected in an EDTA anticoagulant tube. Ficoll Paque Plus density gradient separation was used to isolate PBMCs, and no further T cell sorting was done. An Agilent 2100 Bioanalyzer and agarose gel were used to check RNA quality, and a NanoDrop 2000 was used to measure RNA concentration. Study-wide conclusions, independent of this receptor: Patients with persistent disease shared more public clonotypes (under 3,000) than newly diagnosed patients did (more than 900). Because the primary lesion, thyroid tissue, could not be accessed, the study looked at peripheral blood alone. Sequencing and analysis were restricted to the TCR beta chain. The authors noted that the small sample size was a limitation that may lower accuracy. Preferential use of TRBV28, TRBJ1-2 and TRBJ2-5 was observed in persistent disease, whereas TRBV20-1 and TRBJ2-1 were favored in newly diagnosed disease. Persistent Graves' disease patients showed lower TCR Shannon entropy and fewer highly expanded clones than newly diagnosed patients, suggesting clonal expansion.

The germline V gene supplies CDR1 KGHDR and CDR2 SFDVKD. Trimming costs V 3 bases and J 8 bases, and their ends lie 9 bases apart. Taken from cysteine to phenylalanine, the CDR3 has 12 residues. The kept DNA is CDR3 alone, 36 bases in frame from the first base. The library came from multiplex PCR. TCRdb names Illumina HiSeq 4000 as the instrument used. CDR3 regions were amplified by Arm-PCR with iRepertoire HTBI primers to construct TCR beta libraries. Before sequencing, the PCR products underwent gel purification. Per the source publication's procedure: Gene usage analysis of CDR3 amino acid clonotypes used the 60 to 80 TRBV and 12 to 15 TRBJ segments found across samples. COPE and FqMerger were used to merge the filtered high-quality paired reads into contigs. Contigs were aligned with BLAST to IMGT TRBV, TRBD and TRBJ reference genes, and CDR3 was defined per IMGT. Highly expanded clones were defined as clonotypes with a frequency above 0.1%. Repertoire diversity was measured by Shannon entropy, and V-J evenness by the Gini coefficient. A clonotype was considered public if more than one individual shared it. Using fastp at Q25 and MiXCR, TCRdb reprocessed the public reads and kept productive beta chains. Rows with one shared CDR3 protein collapse into an entry with the most common genes and DNA. The V and J calls follow TCRdb's processing rather than the paper's. Across this sample there are roughly 500,000 distinct CDR3 sequences, with around 12% seen only once. The biggest ten clones account for around 9.3% of the sample.

This clonotype has only a few counts. The specificity of this receptor is unknown. Base qualities were left out, and no much larger clone turns up one base away. The same sample was also studied in work on T cells in Graves' hyperthyroidism and ophthalmopathy. In that second paper, the authors write: Stable Graves' hyperthyroidism was defined as the absence of progression to ophthalmopathy over 18 months of follow-up. Hyperthyroidism patients were newly diagnosed, with disease duration under 2 months, and aged 18 to 65 years. Exclusion was applied to patients with uncontrolled infections, other autoimmune diseases, pregnancy or lactation. Diagnoses were based on clinical symptoms, serum thyroxine and TRAb, thyroid ultrasound and orbital computed tomography. The TCR CDR3 was subjected to a first round of RT-PCR using the HTBI primer set and the Qiagen OneStep RT-PCR kit. Most expanded thyroid clonotypes (frequency above 0.001) were also detected in blood, suggesting blood repertoires may reflect thyroid immune responses. In cross-validation, a model built on a 13 V-J signature told ophthalmopathy apart from stable hyperthyroidism with about 90% sensitivity and around 84% specificity, and in testing the same model reached 80%/75%. In validation, progression to ophthalmopathy was predicted by the model with about 70% sensitivity and roughly 76% specificity, a median of approximately 6.5 months before onset. To identify TCR V-J signatures that set the groups apart, the researchers used a discovery cohort of 90 to 100 patients, made up of under 45 with Graves' ophthalmopathy and some 55 with stable Graves' hyperthyroidism. Prospective prediction of ophthalmopathy was tested in an independent validation cohort of fewer than 20 hyperthyroidism patients and roughly 16 patients who later progressed to ophthalmopathy. The approximately 90 discovery patients were divided at random into training and test sets in a 7:3 ratio. The study also compared thyroid tissue and blood T-cell repertoires from 6 or 7 Graves' hyperthyroidism patients. Once sampling was done, hyperthyroidism patients were given methimazole at a starting dose of 30 mg daily, whereas ophthalmopathy patients were given high-dose intravenous methylprednisolone. Libraries were constructed in a second round of multiplex PCR, after which size selection and purification were carried out. Sequencing of the libraries was done on an Illumina HiSeq2000 using paired-end 100 bp reads. Raw data were processed with SOAPnuke, discarding reads with adapters, uncalled bases, mean Phred below 15, or no exact constant-primer or identifier match. COPE v1.2.5 was used to merge the high-quality paired reads, and each unique nucleotide sequence was defined as a clonotype. MiTCR v1.1 was used to align clonotypes to the IMGT TRBV, TRBD and TRBJ reference segments. Only V-J combinations with frequency above 0.0001, covering 99.2% of repertoires, were analysed. A TCS score was defined as the ratio of F50 (clonal expansion) to E x V (chaos), with BLOSUM62-based TCRdist applied between CDR3 peptides within each V-J. Welch's t-statistics and random forest reduced approximately 520 V-J features to fewer than 15, which were used in a naive Bayes classifier (R e1071). No statistical method was used to set the sample size in advance, and investigators knew the group allocation. The paper describes TCR Vbeta CDR3 sequencing of about 140 peripheral blood samples, made up of 43 ophthalmopathy patients, roughly 80 hyperthyroidism patients and about 17 progressor patients.

The sequence links TRBV24-1 to TRBJ1-1; TRBD1 is perhaps the D gene, given 6 matching bases. The TCR originated in a woman in her thirties with Graves disease. Donor details come from another sample of the same person, matched by shared clones. This specimen consisted of peripheral blood mononuclear cells (PBMCs), obtained at new diagnosis, from a patient treated with antithyroid drugs. CDR3 loop: CATSDTGTEAFF. The base sequence is TGTGCCACCAGTGATACCGGGACAGAAGCTTTCTTT.